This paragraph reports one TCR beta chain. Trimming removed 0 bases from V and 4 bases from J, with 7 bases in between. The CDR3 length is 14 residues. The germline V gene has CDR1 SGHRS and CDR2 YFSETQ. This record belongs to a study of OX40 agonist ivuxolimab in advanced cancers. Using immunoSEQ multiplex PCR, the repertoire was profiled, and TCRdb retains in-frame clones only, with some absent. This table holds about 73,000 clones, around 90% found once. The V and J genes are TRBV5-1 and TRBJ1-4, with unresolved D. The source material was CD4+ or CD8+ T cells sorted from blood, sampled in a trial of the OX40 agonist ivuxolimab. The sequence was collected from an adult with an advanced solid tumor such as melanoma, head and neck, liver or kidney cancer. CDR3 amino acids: CASSLEPVNEKLFF. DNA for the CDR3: TGCGCCAGCAGCTTGGAACCAGTTAATGAAAAACTGTTTTTT.